This TCR beta chain was recorded in a study of cytomegalovirus exposure and HLA in healthy donors. V was cut by 2 bases and J by 5 bases, with 14 bases left in between. The CDR3 totals 15 residues. Germline-derived CDR1 and CDR2 are MGHRA and YSYEKL. Both 60 Vbeta primers and 13 Jbeta primers went into the PCR. TCRdb's table, derived via immunoSEQ multiplex PCR, lists solely in-frame clones and lacks some. The top ten hold 13% of the sample, which has 100,000 to 150,000 clones, about 70% seen once. Comment on this clone: Its antigen remains unknown.

Study conclusions and caveats: Generally TCR sequences proved uncommon, though certain public TCRs appeared in numerous donors.

The sequenced sample consisted of PBMCs. This sequence joins TRBV4-1 and TRBJ2-3, with unresolved D. The source of this sequence is a woman aged 60-75 years in good health and CMV-seropositive. CDR3: CASSQILPPGDTQYF. The CDR3 DNA follows: TGCGCCAGCAGCCAAATTCTGCCCCCCGGAGATACGCAGTATTTT.